This T cell receptor (beta chain) was observed in a study of OX40 agonist ivuxolimab in advanced cancers. Clones were sequenced by immunoSEQ multiplex PCR, and TCRdb holds only the in-frame ones, with some missing. The sample holds about 83,000 clones; approximately 91% are singletons and the top ten take around 0.72%. This receptor was taken from an adult with an advanced solid tumor such as melanoma, head and neck, liver or kidney cancer. Specimen: CD4+ or CD8+ T cells sorted from blood, collected in a trial of the OX40 agonist ivuxolimab.

The CDR3 DNA follows: TGTGCCAGCAGTTACCCAAGGGGACAGGGGATGAATGAGCAGTTCTTC. Its translation is CASSYPRGQGMNEQFF. This chain joins TRBV6-5 and TRBJ2-1; TRBD1 agrees at 10 bases. CDR3 length: 16 residues. Germline V gene sequence: CDR1 MNHEY, CDR2 SVGAGI. Trimming at V came to 2 bases and at J to 7 bases, leaving 8 bases not matched to a gene.